The 15 T cell receptor beta chains below all came from one sample that was sequenced in a study of shared clonotypes between healthy human individuals. The data were produced by immunoSEQ multiplex PCR, yet TCRdb's version contains in-frame clones alone and is incomplete. The data contain around 1.1 million clones, around 77% of them singletons. Sequences were obtained from memory CD4+ T cells from PBMCs. Subset noted: CD45RA-negative fraction. The receptors come from a man aged 18 to 35 in good health. Some clones in this sample may be carry-over from other donors' samples.

This clone was observed a few times. The junction does not match germline at one end; this may be a read error. V and J are TRBV28 and TRBJ2-7, with TRBD1 matching 10 bases. The germline V gene encodes CDR1 MDHEN and CDR2 SYDVKM. The CDR3 is 13 residues long. The CDR3 region has the DNA TGTGCCAGCAGCTACCGGGGCGGACAGGGGGAAAACTTC. Translation: CASSYRGGQGENF.

This clone was detected only once. The chain employs TRBV7-3 and TRBJ2-5, with 8 bases matching TRBD2. The CDR3 is 14 residues long. The germline V gene encodes CDR1 SGHTA and CDR2 FQGTGA. Trimming took 5 bases from V and 5 from J; bases not matched to a gene: 7. Written as DNA, the CDR3 is TGTGCCAGCAGCCGCACGGGGGGGTTCGAGACCCAGTACTTC. This encodes CASSRTGGFETQYF.

The chain has TRBV4-3 and TRBJ2-1, with 9 bases matching TRBD1. V shed 0 bases, J shed 7 bases, and the junction held 4 bases outside the gene matches. The CDR3 runs 15 residues. Germline CDR1 and CDR2: LGHNA and YSLEER. The CDR3 here is CASSQDGTGTNEQFF. CDR3 nucleotides: TGCGCCAGCAGCCAAGACGGGACAGGGACTAATGAGCAGTTCTTC.

The J gene is TRBJ1-5, the V gene TRBV7-2, with D perhaps matching TRBD1 (6 bases). Germline V lookup: CDR1 SGHTA, CDR2 FQGNSA. V lost 5 bases, J lost 0 bases, and 17 bases lay in between. This CDR3 is 17 amino acids long. The CDR3 is CASSVGGTPYSNQPQHF. CDR3 bases: TGTGCCAGCAGCGTGGGCGGGACACCTTATAGCAATCAGCCCCAGCATTTT.

The chain couples TRBV2 to TRBJ1-2; 9 nucleotides agree with TRBD1. J was trimmed by 4 bases and V by 5 bases; bases with no gene match: 5. CDR3 length equals 14 residues. The germline gives CDR1 SNHLY, CDR2 FYNNEI. The CDR3 sequence is CASSWDREGYGYTF. The CDR3 DNA reads TGTGCCAGCAGTTGGGACAGGGAGGGCTATGGCTACACCTTC.

This chain connects TRBV30 to TRBJ2-3; TRBD2 might be the D (6 bases). Trimming pared 0 bases from V and 1 base from J, leaving 17 bases between. Germline V gene data show CDR1 as GTSNPN and CDR2 as SVGIG (reference sequence). The CDR3 length is 17 residues. The DNA for the CDR3 is TGTGCCTGGAGTGTTTTGATCGGGACTCCTCGCACAGATACGCAGTATTTT. Translation gives CAWSVLIGTPRTDTQYF.

This clone has just a few counts. In nucleotides, the CDR3 is TGTGCCAGCAGCTCTGGGCGCGCGAACACCGGGGAGCTGTTTTTT. Its protein product is CASSSGRANTGELFF. The chain is built from TRBV7-2 and TRBJ2-2; D not resolved. V dropped 4 bases and J dropped 0 bases, with 9 bases sitting between them. This CDR3 has 15 residues. The germline V gene encodes CDR1 SGHTA and CDR2 FQGNSA. Based on the CDR3 plus reference TRBV7-2 and TRBJ2-2, the full variable domain is GAGVSQSPSNKVTEKGKDVELRCDPISGHTALYWYRQSLGQGLEFLIYFQGNSAPDKSGLPSDRFSAERTGGSVSTLTIQRTQQEDSAVYLCASSSGRANTGELFFGEGSRLTVL.

This clone was seen more than once but under ten times. One junction end disagrees with the germline gene, perhaps due to a read error. The rearrangement joins TRBV6-1 to TRBJ2-7; D possibly matches TRBD1 or TRBD2 (5 bases each). Germline V gene data show CDR1 as MNHNS and CDR2 as SASEGT. The CDR3 has 12 amino acids. The CDR3 loop is CASSERASPGTF. As DNA, the CDR3 is TGTGCCAGCAGTGAACGGGCCTCCCCCGGGACCTTC.

As for this clone: The germline gene is not matched at one end of the junction; a read error may be the cause. J is TRBJ2-7 and V is TRBV5-1; TRBD2 matches 8 bases. Germline CDR1 is SGHRS and CDR2 is YFSETQ. The CDR3 totals 15 residues. DNA of the CDR3: TGCGCCAGCAGAGAAGCCGGACTAGCAACGAACGAGCTGTACTTC. Protein: CASREAGLATNELYF.

V usage is TRBV19 and J usage is TRBJ1-1; 9 bases agree with TRBD1. CDR3 size: 14 residues. Germline assignment: CDR1 LNHDA and CDR2 SQIVND (reference sequence). The junction had 1 base not matched to a gene; V was cut back by 4 bases and J by 1 base. The CDR3 sequence is CASSRGQGNTEAFF. The CDR3 DNA follows: TGTGCCAGTAGTAGGGGACAGGGGAACACTGAAGCTTTCTTT.

This chain joins TRBV2 and TRBJ2-5; D call uncertain. The V and J ends lost 1 base and 4 bases respectively, with 7 bases between them. Germline CDR1 reads SNHLY; CDR2 reads FYNNEI. CDR3 length equals 13 residues. The CDR3 DNA sequence: TGTGCCAGCAGTGAAGAGCTACGAGAGACCCAGTACTTC. It codes for CASSEELRETQYF.

This chain joins TRBV4-1 and TRBJ2-5; TRBD2 might be the D (5 bases). The germline V gene has CDR1 MGHRA and CDR2 YSYEKL. Trimming removed 0 bases from V and 2 bases from J, with 16 bases in between. This CDR3 has 17 residues. Here the CDR3 reads CASSQDLLRGFQETQYF. The DNA of the CDR3 is TGCGCCAGCAGCCAAGATCTCCTTCGGGGATTTCAAGAGACCCAGTACTTC.

This clone was seen only once. The chain couples TRBV5-1 to TRBJ1-2; D gene unclear. The germline CDR1 and CDR2 sequences are SGHRS and YFSETQ. Trimming cost V 4 bases and J 0 bases, with 13 bases left between them. The CDR3 loop spans 15 amino acids. CDR3 region: CASSLGSVSNYGYTF. CDR3 coding DNA: TGCGCCAGCAGCCTGGGGAGCGTCTCTAACTATGGCTACACCTTC.

V is TRBV7-2 and J is TRBJ2-7; D is uncertain. There are 12 residues in the CDR3. Looked up from germline, CDR1 is SGHTA and CDR2 is FQGNSA. V lost 2 bases and J lost 3, with 5 bases in between. CDR3 residues: CASSLLFYEQYF. The CDR3 DNA follows: TGTGCCAGCAGCTTACTCTTCTACGAGCAGTACTTC.

As concerns this clone: With a much larger clone just one base away, this may be a read error. This sequence joins TRBV5-6 and TRBJ1-5; D unclear. CDR3 length: 12 residues. Trimming pared 2 bases from V and 6 bases from J, leaving 6 bases between. The germline V gene has CDR1 SGHDT and CDR2 YYEEEE. The CDR3 DNA follows: TGTGCCAGCAGCTTAGTTGGTCAGCCCCAGCATTTT. Translation gives CASSLVGQPQHF.